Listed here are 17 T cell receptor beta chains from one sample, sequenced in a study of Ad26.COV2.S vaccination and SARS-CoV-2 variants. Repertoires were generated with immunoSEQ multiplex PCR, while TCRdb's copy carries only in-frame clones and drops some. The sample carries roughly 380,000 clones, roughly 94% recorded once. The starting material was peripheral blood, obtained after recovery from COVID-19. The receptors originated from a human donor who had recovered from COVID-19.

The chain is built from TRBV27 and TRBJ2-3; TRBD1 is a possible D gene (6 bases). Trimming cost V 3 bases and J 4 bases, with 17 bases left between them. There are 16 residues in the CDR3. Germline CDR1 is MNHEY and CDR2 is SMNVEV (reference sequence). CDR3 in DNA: TGTGCCAGCAGTTTCTACAGGGCGGTGGAACCAGATACGCAGTATTTT. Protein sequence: CASSFYRAVEPDTQYF.

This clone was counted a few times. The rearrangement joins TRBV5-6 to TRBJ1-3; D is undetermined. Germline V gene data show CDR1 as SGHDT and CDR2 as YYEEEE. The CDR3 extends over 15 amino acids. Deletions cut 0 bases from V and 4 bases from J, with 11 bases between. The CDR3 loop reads CASSLVGSSGNTIYF. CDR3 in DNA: TGTGCCAGCAGCTTGGTGGGCAGCTCGGGAAACACCATATATTTT. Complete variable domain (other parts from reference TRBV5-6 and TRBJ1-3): DAGVTQSPTHLIKTRGQQVTLRCSPKSGHDTVSWYQQALGQGPQFIFQYYEEEERQRGNFPDRFSGHQFPNYSSELNVNALLLGDSALYLCASSLVGSSGNTIYFGEGSWLTVV.

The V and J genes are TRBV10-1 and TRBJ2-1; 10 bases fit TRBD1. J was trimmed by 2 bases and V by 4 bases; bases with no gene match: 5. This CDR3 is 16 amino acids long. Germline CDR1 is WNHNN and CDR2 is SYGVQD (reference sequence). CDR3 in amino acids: CASSGRDRGPYNEQFF. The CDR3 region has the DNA TGCGCCAGCAGTGGCCGGGACAGGGGACCCTACAATGAGCAGTTCTTC.

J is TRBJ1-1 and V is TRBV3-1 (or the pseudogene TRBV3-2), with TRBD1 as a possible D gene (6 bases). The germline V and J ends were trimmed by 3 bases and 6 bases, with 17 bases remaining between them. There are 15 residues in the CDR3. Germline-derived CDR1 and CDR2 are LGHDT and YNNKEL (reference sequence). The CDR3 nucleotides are TGTGCCAGCAGCCAGGGGGCAGGAGATTACTCTGAAGCTTTCTTT. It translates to CASSQGAGDYSEAFF.

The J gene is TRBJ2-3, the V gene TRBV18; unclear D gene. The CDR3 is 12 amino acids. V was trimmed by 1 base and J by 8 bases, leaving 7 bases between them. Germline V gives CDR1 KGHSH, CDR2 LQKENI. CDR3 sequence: CASSPRDGTQYF. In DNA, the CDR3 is TGTGCCAGCTCACCACGAGATGGTACGCAGTATTTT.

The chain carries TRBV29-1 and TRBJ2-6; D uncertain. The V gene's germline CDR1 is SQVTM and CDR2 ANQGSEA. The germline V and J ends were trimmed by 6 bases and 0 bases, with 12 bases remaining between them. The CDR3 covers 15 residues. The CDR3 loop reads CSVRTADSGANVLTF. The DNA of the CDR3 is TGCAGCGTCCGGACGGCAGACTCTGGGGCCAACGTCCTGACTTTC.

CDR3 in amino acids: CASSDSGTSSGNTIYF. CDR3 DNA sequence: TGCGCCAGCAGTGATTCAGGAACGAGCTCTGGAAACACCATATATTTT. The chain is built from TRBV10-1 and TRBJ1-3; D unresolved. Germline V gene sequence: CDR1 WNHNN, CDR2 SYGVQD (reference sequence). V was cut by 3 bases and J by 0 bases, with 12 bases left in between. CDR3 length: 16 amino acids.

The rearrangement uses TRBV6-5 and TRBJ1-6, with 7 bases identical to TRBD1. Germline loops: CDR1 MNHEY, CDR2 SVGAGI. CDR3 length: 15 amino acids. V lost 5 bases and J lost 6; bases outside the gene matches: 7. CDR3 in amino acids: CASSRQGGGNSPLHF. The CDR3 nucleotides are TGTGCCAGCAGTCGACAGGGAGGGGGTAATTCACCCCTCCACTTT.

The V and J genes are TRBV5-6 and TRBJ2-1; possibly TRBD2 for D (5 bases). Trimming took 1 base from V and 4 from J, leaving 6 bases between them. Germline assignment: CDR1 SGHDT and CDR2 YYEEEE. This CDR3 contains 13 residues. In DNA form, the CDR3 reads TGTGCCAGCAGCTTGAGAGGGTACAATGAGCAGTTCTTC. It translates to CASSLRGYNEQFF. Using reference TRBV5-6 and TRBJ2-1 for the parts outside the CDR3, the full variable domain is DAGVTQSPTHLIKTRGQQVTLRCSPKSGHDTVSWYQQALGQGPQFIFQYYEEEERQRGNFPDRFSGHQFPNYSSELNVNALLLGDSALYLCASSLRGYNEQFFGPGTRLTVL.

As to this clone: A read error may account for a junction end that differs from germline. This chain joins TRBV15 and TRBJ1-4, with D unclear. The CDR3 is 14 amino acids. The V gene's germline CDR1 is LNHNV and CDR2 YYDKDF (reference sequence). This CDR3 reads CATSGEATNEKLFF. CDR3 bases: TGTGCCACCAGCGGAGAGGCAACTAATGAAAAACTGTTTTTT.

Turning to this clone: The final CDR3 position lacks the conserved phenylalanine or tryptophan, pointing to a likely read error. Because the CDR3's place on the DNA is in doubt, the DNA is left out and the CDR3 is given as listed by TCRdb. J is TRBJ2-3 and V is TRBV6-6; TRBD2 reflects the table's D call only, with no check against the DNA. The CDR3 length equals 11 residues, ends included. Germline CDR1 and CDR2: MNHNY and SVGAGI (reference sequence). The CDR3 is CASSYSNGVQI.

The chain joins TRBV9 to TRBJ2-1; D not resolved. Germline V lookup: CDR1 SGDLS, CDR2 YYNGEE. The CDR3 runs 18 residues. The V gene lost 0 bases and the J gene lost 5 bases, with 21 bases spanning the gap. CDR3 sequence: CASSVAKRSSTRNNEQFF. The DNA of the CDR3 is TGTGCCAGCAGCGTAGCTAAACGTTCTAGTACCAGAAACAATGAGCAGTTCTTC.

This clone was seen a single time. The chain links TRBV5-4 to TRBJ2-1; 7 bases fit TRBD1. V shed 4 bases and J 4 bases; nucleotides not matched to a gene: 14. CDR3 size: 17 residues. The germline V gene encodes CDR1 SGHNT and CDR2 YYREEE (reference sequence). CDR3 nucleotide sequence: TGTGCCAGCAGCCGACCCGCCCCGGGACAGCGGTACAATGAGCAGTTCTTC. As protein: CASSRPAPGQRYNEQFF.

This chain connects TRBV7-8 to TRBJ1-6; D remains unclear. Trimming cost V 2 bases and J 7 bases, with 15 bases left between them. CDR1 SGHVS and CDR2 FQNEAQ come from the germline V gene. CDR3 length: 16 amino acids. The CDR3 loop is CASSLKRREKNSPLHF. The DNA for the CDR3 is TGTGCCAGCAGCTTAAAAAGGCGGGAAAAAAATTCACCCCTCCACTTT.

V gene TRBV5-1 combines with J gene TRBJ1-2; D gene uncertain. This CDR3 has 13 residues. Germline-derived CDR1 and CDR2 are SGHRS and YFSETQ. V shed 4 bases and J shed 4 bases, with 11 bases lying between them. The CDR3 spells CASSPDGPYGYTF. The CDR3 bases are TGCGCCAGCAGCCCTGACGGTCCCTATGGCTACACCTTC.

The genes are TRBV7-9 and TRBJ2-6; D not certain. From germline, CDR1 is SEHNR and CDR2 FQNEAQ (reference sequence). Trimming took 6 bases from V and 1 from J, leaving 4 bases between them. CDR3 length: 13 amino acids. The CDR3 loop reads CASRGSGANVLTF. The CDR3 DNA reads TGTGCCAGCAGGGGTTCTGGGGCCAACGTCCTGACTTTC.

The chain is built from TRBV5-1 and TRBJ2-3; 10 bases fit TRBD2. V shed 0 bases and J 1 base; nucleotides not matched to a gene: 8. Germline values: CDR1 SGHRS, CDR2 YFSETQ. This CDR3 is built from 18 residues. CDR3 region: CASSLGSGGAAGTDTQYF. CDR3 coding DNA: TGCGCCAGCAGCTTGGGCAGCGGGGGGGCGGCTGGCACAGATACGCAGTATTTT.